A selection of T cell receptor beta chains follows, all from one sample in a study of T cell responses to AZD1222 COVID-19 vaccine. Using immunoSEQ multiplex PCR, the repertoire was profiled, and TCRdb retains in-frame clones only, with some absent. The sample records about 94,000 clones, 88% being singletons. The sample was peripheral blood, taken 28 days after the second AZD1222 dose. These receptors were obtained from an adult who received the AZD1222 COVID-19 vaccine. Both conserved end residues are part of each CDR3. D genes are given only for firm matches. The size of a clone is reported for some rows only, either as once, few or many, or as a class for expanded clones.

D gene,J gene,V gene,clone size,CDR3 DNA,CDR3 protein
.,TRBJ1-6,TRBV19,.,TGTGCCACTCAACAGGGAATGAGATCACCCCTCCACTTT,CATQQGMRSPLHF
.,TRBJ2-4,TRBV21-1,.,TGTGCCAGCAGCAAAGTACGGGACAGGCTAGCCAAAAACATTCAGTACTTC,CASSKVRDRLAKNIQYF
.,TRBJ2-1,TRBV20-1,.,TGCAGTGGTAAGGTGGTGAATGAGCAGTTCTTC,CSGKVVNEQFF
TRBD1,TRBJ2-5,TRBV11-3,few,TGTGCCAGCAGCGAGCCGACAGGGGGAGGACAAGAGACCCAGTACTTC,CASSEPTGGGQETQYF
.,TRBJ2-5,TRBV6-5,.,TGTGCCAGCAGTCTACAGGGTCTTGTAGAGACCCAGTACTTC,CASSLQGLVETQYF
.,TRBJ1-1,TRBV12-3/TRBV12-4,once,TGTGCCAGCAGTTTAGCGGACTACACTGAAGCTTTCTTT,CASSLADYTEAFF
.,TRBJ1-3,TRBV11-2,.,TGTGCCAGCAGGCCCACCGGGGGCACCATATATTTT,CASRPTGGTIYF
.,TRBJ1-3,TRBV29-1,.,TGCAGCGTTGCTCTATCTGGAAACACCATATATTTT,CSVALSGNTIYF
.,TRBJ2-5,TRBV6-1,few,TGTGCCAGCAGTGAAGCGCTTGGTGGTGGAGAGACCCAGTACTTC,CASSEALGGGETQYF
.,TRBJ1-6,TRBV30,few,TGTGCCTGGAGTGAGGGAGGGGGTAATTCACCCCTCCACTTT,CAWSEGGGNSPLHF
TRBD2,TRBJ2-1,TRBV4-1,.,TGCGCCAGCAGCCCTATGATAGCGGGGGGGTGGGCTGAGCAGTTCTTC,CASSPMIAGGWAEQFF
.,TRBJ1-2,TRBV5-1,.,TGCGCCAGCAGCTTGGATGGGGGGGTTGCCCGCTATGGCTACACCTTC,CASSLDGGVARYGYTF
TRBD1,TRBJ2-2,TRBV23-1,.,TGCGCCAGCAGCCGGGACAGGGACACCGGGGAGCTGTTTTTT,CASSRDRDTGELFF
TRBD1,TRBJ2-5,TRBV5-8,.,TGTGCCAGCAGCCTGACAGGGGGCGAAAAGACCCAGTACTTC,CASSLTGGEKTQYF
.,TRBJ2-2,TRBV11-3,once,TGTGCCAGCGGGCCGACGCAGAACACCGGGGAGCTGTTTTTT,CASGPTQNTGELFF
.,TRBJ2-5,TRBV27,.,TGTGCCAGCACCACCTGGGGCAGGGACGGTAAGACCCAGTACTTC,CASTTWGRDGKTQYF
.,TRBJ2-5,TRBV11-2,once,TGTGCCAGCAGCCTAGACAGACAAGAGACCCAGTACTTC,CASSLDRQETQYF
.,TRBJ1-2,TRBV6-4,.,TGTGCCAGCAGTGACCAACCAGGGTACGGCGGCTACACCTTC,CASSDQPGYGGYTF
TRBD1,TRBJ1-6,TRBV2,.,TGTGCCAGCACGGGACAGGGGACCTCACCCCTCCACTTT,CASTGQGTSPLHF
.,TRBJ2-5,TRBV10-1,.,TGCGCCAGCAGTGGGTCGGGACCCCAAGAGACCCAGTACTTC,CASSGSGPQETQYF
.,TRBJ2-5,TRBV5-1,.,TGCGCCAGCAGCGGGGGACGGACCGAAGAGACCCAGTACTTC,CASSGGRTEETQYF
.,TRBJ1-2,TRBV6-5,once,TGTGCCAGCAGACTGGGACTCAACTATGGCTACACCTTC,CASRLGLNYGYTF
TRBD2,TRBJ2-1,TRBV6-4,.,TGTGCCAGCAGTGTGCGGGAGGGGGGTCATGAGCAGTTCTTC,CASSVREGGHEQFF
TRBD1,TRBJ1-2,TRBV7-9,few,TGTGCCAGCAGCACAACAGGGGCAACGGGCTACACCTTC,CASSTTGATGYTF
.,TRBJ1-1,TRBV11-2,.,TGTGCCAGCAGCTTAGATATATTCACTGAAGCTTTCTTT,CASSLDIFTEAFF
TRBD1,TRBJ1-6,TRBV10-3,.,TGTGCCATCAGTGAGGGGACAGGGGATTCACCCCTCCACTTT,CAISEGTGDSPLHF
TRBD1,TRBJ2-1,TRBV9,once,TGTGCCAGCAGCGTTAAGGTAGGGACAGGGGGAAGTAATGAGCAGTTCTTC,CASSVKVGTGGSNEQFF
.,TRBJ2-1,TRBV2,.,TGTGCCAGCAGTGACCCTCGCCAGGGGGGATCCTACAATGAGCAGTTCTTC,CASSDPRQGGSYNEQFF
TRBD1,TRBJ1-2,TRBV15,.,TGTGCCACCAGCTACGGACAGGCAAACTATGGCTACACCTTC,CATSYGQANYGYTF
.,TRBJ2-2,TRBV29-1,.,TGCAGCGTTGGTGGCACCGGGGAGCTGTTTTTT,CSVGGTGELFF
.,TRBJ2-1,TRBV11-3,.,TGTGCCAGCAGCTCGGGACCTTTAGTGGAGCAGTTCTTC,CASSSGPLVEQFF
.,TRBJ1-5,TRBV5-6,.,TGTGCCAGCAGCTGGGGGTTGGCGACGGCCAATCAGCCCCAGCATTTT,CASSWGLATANQPQHF
.,TRBJ1-4,TRBV19,.,TGTGCCAGTAGTGTGGCTGCAACTAATGAAAAACTGTTTTTT,CASSVAATNEKLFF
.,TRBJ1-2,TRBV19,.,TGTGCCAGTAGTCGCCCACAGGGACCTAACTATGGCTACACCTTC,CASSRPQGPNYGYTF
TRBD2,TRBJ2-3,TRBV24-1,once,TGTGCCACCAGTGATTCCCGGGCACTAACACCATGGACTAGACACACAGATACGCAGTATTTT,CATSDSRALTPWTRHTDTQYF
.,TRBJ1-1,TRBV29-1,.,TGCAGCGTTAGTACGCTAGGTCCAGAAGCTTTCTTT,CSVSTLGPEAFF
.,TRBJ1-6,TRBV19,.,TGTGCCAGTAGTATCCCCTCCTCACCCCTCCACTTT,CASSIPSSPLHF
.,TRBJ1-5,TRBV24-1,.,TGTGCCACCTCAGGGATCTCTGCTAGCAATCAGCCCCAGCATTTT,CATSGISASNQPQHF
TRBD1,TRBJ1-1,TRBV6-1,.,TGTGCCAGCAGTGACCCCCGGGACAGGGTAATGAACACTGAAGCTTTCTTT,CASSDPRDRVMNTEAFF